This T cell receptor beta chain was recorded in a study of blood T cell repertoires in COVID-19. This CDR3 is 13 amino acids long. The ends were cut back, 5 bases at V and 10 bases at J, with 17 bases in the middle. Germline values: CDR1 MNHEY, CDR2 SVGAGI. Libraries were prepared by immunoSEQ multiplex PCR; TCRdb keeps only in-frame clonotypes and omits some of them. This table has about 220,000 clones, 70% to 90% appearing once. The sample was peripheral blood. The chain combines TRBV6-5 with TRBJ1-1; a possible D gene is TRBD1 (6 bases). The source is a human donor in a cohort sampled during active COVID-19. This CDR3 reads CASSRTAEVGAFF. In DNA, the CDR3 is TGTGCCAGCAGTAGGACAGCGGAAGTCGGAGCTTTCTTT.